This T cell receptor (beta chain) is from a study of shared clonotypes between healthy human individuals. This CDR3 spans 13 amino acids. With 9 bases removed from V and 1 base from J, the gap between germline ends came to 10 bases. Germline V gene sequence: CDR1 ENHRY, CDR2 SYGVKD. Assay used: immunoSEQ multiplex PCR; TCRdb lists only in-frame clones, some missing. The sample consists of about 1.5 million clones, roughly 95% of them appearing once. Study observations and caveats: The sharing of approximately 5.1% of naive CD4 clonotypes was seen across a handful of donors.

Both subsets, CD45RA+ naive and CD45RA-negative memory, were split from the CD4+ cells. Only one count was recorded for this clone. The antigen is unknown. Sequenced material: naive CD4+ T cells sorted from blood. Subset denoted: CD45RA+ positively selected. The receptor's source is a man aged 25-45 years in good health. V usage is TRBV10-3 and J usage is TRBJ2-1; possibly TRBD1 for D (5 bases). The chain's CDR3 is CAISPGSYNEQFF. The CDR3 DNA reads TGTGCCATATCCCCAGGGTCCTACAATGAGCAGTTCTTC.